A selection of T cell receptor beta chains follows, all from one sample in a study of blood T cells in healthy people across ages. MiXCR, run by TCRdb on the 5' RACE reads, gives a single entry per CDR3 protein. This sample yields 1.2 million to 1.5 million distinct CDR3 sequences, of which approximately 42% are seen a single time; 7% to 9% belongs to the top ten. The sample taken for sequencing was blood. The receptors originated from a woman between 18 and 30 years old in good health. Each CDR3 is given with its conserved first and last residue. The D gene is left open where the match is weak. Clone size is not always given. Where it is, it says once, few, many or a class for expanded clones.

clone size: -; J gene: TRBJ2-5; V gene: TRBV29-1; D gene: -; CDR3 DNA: TGCGGCGTCGCTAGGCGGCTCGACCAAGAGACCCAGTACTTC; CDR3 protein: CGVARRLDQETQYF
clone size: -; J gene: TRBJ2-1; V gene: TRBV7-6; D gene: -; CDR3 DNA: TGTGCCAGCAGCTTAGATCCCTACGAGCAGTTCTTC; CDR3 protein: CASSLDPYEQFF
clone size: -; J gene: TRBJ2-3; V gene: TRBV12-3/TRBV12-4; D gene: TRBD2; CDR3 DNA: TGTGCCAGCAGTCCGCCGATAGGGACTAGCGGGTTCAGCACAGATACGCAGTATTTT; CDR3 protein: CASSPPIGTSGFSTDTQYF
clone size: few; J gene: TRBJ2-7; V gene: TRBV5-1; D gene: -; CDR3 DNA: TGCGCCAGCAGCTTGACTAGAAACTCCTACGAGCAGTACTTC; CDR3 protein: CASSLTRNSYEQYF
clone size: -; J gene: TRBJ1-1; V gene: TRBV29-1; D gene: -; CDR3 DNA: TGCAGCGCCCGCGAATCAGCAGCTTTCTTT; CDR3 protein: CSARESAAFF
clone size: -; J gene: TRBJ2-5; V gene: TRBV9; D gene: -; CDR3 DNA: TGTGCCAGCAGCGTAGGCCTAGTTAGTGAGGAGACCCAGTACTTC; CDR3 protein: CASSVGLVSEETQYF
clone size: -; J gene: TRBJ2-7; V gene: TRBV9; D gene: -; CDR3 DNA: TGTGCCAGCAGCGTAACCCTGAGGGGGAGCTCCTACAATGAGCAGTACTTC; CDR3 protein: CASSVTLRGSSYNEQYF
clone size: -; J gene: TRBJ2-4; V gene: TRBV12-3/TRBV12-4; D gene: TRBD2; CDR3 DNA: TGTGCCAGCAGTCCGGGAGCGGGAGAGCAGCACTTC; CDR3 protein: CASSPGAGEQHF
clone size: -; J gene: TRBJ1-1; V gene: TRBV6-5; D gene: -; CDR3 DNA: TGTGCCAGCCACCGGCACACTGAAGCTTTCTTT; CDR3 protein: CASHRHTEAFF
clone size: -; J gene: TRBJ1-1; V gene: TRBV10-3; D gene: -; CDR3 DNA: TGTGCCATCAGTGTCGACGGACTGAACACTGAAGCTTTCTTT; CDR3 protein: CAISVDGLNTEAFF
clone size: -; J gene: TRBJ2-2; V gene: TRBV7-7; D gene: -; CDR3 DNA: TGTGCTAGCATGGCGACGAACACCGGGGAGCTGTTTTTT; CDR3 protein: CASMATNTGELFF
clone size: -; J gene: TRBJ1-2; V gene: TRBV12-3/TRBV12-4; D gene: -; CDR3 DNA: TGTGCCAGCAGTAGCCCCGGAGGAGGCTACACCTTC; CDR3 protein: CASSSPGGGYTF
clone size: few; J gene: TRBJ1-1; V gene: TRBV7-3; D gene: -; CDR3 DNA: TGTGCCAGCAGCCGTTCGGGCGGGATGAACACTGAAGCTTTCTTT; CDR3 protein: CASSRSGGMNTEAFF
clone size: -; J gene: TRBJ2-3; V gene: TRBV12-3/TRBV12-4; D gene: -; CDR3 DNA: TGTGCCAGCAGTTTAGACAGGACGGGGCCAGCTACGCAGTATTTT; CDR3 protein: CASSLDRTGPATQYF
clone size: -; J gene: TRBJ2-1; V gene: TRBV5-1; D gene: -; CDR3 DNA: TGCGCCAGCAGCTTGGTTGGGCCTCGGAGGGGAGCCTCCTACGAGCAGTTCTTC; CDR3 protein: CASSLVGPRRGASYEQFF
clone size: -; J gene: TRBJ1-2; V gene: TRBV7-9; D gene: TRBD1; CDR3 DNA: TGCGCCAGCAGCCACCCGGGACAGGGTAACTATGGCTACACCTTC; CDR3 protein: CASSHPGQGNYGYTF
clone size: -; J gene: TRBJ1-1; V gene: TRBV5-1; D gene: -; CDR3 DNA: TGCGCCAGCAGCCCGGGACACACCATGAACACTGAAGCTTTCTTT; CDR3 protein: CASSPGHTMNTEAFF
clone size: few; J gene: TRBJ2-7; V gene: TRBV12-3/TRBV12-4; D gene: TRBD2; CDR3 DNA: TGTGCCAGCAGTATAGCGGGGGGTTCCTACGAGCAGTACTTC; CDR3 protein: CASSIAGGSYEQYF
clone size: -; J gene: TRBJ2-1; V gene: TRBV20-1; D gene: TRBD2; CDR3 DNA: TGCAGTGCTATAACTAGCGGAGGTGTCCTCGGTGCATACAATGAGCAGTTCTTC; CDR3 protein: CSAITSGGVLGAYNEQFF
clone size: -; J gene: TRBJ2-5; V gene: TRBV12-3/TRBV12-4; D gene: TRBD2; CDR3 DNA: TGTGCCAGCAGTCCCCTTAGCGGGGGGCCGCAAGAGACCCAGTACTTC; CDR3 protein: CASSPLSGGPQETQYF
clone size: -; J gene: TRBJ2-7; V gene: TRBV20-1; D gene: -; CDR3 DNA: TGCAGTGCTCCTAAGACTTCCTACAATGAGCAGTACTTC; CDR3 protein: CSAPKTSYNEQYF
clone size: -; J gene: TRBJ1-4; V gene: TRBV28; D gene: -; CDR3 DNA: TGTGCCACCCTCAGTCGGGAAAAACTGTTTTTT; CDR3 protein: CATLSREKLFF
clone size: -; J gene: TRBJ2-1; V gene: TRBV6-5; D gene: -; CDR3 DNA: TGTGCCAGCAGCCGTGGACTGCACAATGAGCAGTTCTTC; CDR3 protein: CASSRGLHNEQFF
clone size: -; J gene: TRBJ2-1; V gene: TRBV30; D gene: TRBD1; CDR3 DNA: TGTGCCTGGAGTTCCCTGGGGACAGGGGCCTACGAGCAGTTCTTC; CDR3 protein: CAWSSLGTGAYEQFF
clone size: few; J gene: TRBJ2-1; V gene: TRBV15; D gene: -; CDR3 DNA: TGTGCCACCAGCAGGGGAGAGTGGGGTGCGGCTAGCTCCTACAATGAGCAGTTCTTC; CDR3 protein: CATSRGEWGAASSYNEQFF
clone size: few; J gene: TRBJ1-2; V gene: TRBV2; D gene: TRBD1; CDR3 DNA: TGTGCCAGCACTGGACAGGCTAACTATGGCTACACCTTC; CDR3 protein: CASTGQANYGYTF
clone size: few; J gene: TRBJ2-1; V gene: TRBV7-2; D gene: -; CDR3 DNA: TGTGCCAGCAGCTTAGTTAGGACTTATAGCTCCTACAATGAGCAGTTCTTC; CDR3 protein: CASSLVRTYSSYNEQFF
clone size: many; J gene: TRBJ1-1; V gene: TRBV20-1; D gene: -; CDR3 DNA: TGCAGTGCTAGAGTCCTTAACACTGAAGCTTTCTTT; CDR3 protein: CSARVLNTEAFF
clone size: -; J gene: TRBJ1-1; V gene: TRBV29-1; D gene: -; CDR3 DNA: TGCAGCGTGGTCAATGCCGGGACCTACACTGAAGCTTTCTTT; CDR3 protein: CSVVNAGTYTEAFF
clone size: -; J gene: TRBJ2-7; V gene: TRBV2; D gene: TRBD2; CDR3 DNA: TGTGCCAGCTTGAGCGGGAGAGGGGCCTACGAGCAGTACTTC; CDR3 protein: CASLSGRGAYEQYF
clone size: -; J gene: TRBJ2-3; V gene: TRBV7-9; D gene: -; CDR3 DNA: TGTGCCAGCAGCTTCTCACAGGCTACGAATACGCAGTATTTT; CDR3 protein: CASSFSQATNTQYF
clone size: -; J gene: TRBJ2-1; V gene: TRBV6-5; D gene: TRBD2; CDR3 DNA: TGTGCCAGCATTAACGGGGGGAGGAATGAGCAGTTCTTC; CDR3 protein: CASINGGRNEQFF
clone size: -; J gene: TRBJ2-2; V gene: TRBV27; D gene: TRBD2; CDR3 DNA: TGTGCCAGCAGTGGACTAGCGGGGTTGCAAACCGGGGAGCTGTTTTTT; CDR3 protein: CASSGLAGLQTGELFF
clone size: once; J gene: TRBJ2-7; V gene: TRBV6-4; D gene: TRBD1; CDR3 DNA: TGTGCCAGCAGTGATTGGGACAGGGGGGGCGAGCAGTACTTC; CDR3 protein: CASSDWDRGGEQYF
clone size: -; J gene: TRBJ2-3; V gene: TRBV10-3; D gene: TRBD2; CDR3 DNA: TGTGCCATCAGCAAGGGACTAGCGAAGGCAGATACGCAGTATTTT; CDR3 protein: CAISKGLAKADTQYF
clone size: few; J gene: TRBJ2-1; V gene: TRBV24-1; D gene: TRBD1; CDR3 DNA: TGTGCCACCAGTGATTCACAGGGGGCTGACAATGAGCAGTTCTTC; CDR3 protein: CATSDSQGADNEQFF
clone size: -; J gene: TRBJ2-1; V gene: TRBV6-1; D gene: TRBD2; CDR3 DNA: TGTGCCAGCAGTGTTTGGACTAGCGGGTCGAGCTCCTACAATGAGCAGTTCTTC; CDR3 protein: CASSVWTSGSSSYNEQFF
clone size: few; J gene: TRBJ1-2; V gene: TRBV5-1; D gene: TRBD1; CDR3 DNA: TGCGCCAGCAGCCCAGGACAGGGTGGGGGCCAGCTATATGGCTACACCTTC; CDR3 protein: CASSPGQGGGQLYGYTF
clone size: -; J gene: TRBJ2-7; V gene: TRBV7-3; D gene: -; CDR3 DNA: TGTGCCAGCAGCCCGGCCCGGTTCTACGAGCAGTACTTC; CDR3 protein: CASSPARFYEQYF
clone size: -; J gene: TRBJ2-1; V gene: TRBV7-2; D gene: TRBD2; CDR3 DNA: TGTGCCAGCAGCTCCCGCGGTAGCGGGAGGGCCGAGAATGAGCAGTTCTTC; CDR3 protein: CASSSRGSGRAENEQFF
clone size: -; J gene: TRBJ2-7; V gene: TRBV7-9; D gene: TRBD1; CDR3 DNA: TGTGCCAGCAGCGGAGAGGACAGGGCCTACGAGCAGTACTTC; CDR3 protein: CASSGEDRAYEQYF
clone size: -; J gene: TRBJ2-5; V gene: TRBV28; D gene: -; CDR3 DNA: TGTGCCAGCCGGACAGAGAGGGGTGAGCAGTACTTC; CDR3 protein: CASRTERGEQYF
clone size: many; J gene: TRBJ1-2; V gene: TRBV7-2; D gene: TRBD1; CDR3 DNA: TGTGCCAGCAGCTTAGGGGACAGGATTTTATATGGCTACACCTTC; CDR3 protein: CASSLGDRILYGYTF
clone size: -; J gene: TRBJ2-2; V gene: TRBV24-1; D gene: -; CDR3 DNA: TGTGCCACCAGTGATTTAAGAGGAGGGGTACTCGGGGAGCTGTTTTTT; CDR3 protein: CATSDLRGGVLGELFF
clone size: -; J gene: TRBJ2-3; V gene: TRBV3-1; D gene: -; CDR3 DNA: TGTGCCAGCAGCCACGGACAGAACACAGATACGCAGTATTTT; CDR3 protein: CASSHGQNTDTQYF
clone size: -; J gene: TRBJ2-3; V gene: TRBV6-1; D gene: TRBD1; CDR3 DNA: TGTGCCAGCAGTCAGGAACCTACCGGGACAGGGGGCGCTGATACGCAGTATTTT; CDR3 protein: CASSQEPTGTGGADTQYF
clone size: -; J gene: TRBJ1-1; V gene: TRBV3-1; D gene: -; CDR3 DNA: TGTGCCAGCGGCGTAAAGAACACTGAAGCTTTCTTT; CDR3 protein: CASGVKNTEAFF
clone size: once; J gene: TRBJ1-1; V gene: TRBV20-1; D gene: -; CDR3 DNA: TGCAGTGCTCGGGACGCGCGACCCTACACTGAAGCTTTCTTT; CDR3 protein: CSARDARPYTEAFF
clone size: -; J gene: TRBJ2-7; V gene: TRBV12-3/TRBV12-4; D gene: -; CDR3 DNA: TGTGCCAGCAGTGTAAGGCTACATACCTACGAGCAGTACTTC; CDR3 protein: CASSVRLHTYEQYF
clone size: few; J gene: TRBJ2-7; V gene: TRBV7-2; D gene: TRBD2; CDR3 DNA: TGTGCCAGCAGCCCGGGACTAGCGGGAGGTTTCGATGAGCAGTACTTC; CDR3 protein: CASSPGLAGGFDEQYF
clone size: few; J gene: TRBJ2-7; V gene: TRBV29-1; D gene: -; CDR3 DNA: TGCAGCGCGACCCCGGGAATCATTGGTGGCGAGCAGTACTTC; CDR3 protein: CSATPGIIGGEQYF
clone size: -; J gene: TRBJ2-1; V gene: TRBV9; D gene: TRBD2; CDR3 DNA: TGTGCCAGCACCGACCCGGGAGGTGGGGATAACAATGAGCAGTTCTTC; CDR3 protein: CASTDPGGGDNNEQFF